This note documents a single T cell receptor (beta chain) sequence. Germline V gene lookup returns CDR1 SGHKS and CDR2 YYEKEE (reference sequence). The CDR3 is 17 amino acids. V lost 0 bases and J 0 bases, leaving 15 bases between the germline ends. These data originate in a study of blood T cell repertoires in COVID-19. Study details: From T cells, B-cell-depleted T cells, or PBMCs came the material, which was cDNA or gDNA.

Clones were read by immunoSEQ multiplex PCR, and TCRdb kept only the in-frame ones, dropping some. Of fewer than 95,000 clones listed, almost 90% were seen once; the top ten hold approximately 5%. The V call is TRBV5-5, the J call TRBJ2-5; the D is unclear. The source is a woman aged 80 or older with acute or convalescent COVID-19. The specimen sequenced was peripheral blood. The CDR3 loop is CASSLATGGGNQETQYF. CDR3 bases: TGTGCCAGCAGCTTGGCCACGGGTGGCGGTAACCAAGAGACCCAGTACTTC.